These 28 T cell receptor delta chains came from one sample sequenced in a study of gamma-delta chains in newborns, infants, children. TCRdb re-called the reads through CATT. The sample contains about 9,000 delta-chain clones, about 3.3% of which appear only once. Input material: blood. These TCRs come from a child who was a newborn, infant or young child, either healthy, febrile or measles-vaccinated (not recorded which).

This clone qualifies as medium-sized. Other DNA sequences within the sample encode an identical CDR3. The chain carries TRDV2 and TRDJ3; D perhaps matches TRDD3 (5 bases). Germline V gene sequence: CDR1 GEAIGNYY, CDR2 EKD. V lost 0 bases and J lost 0, with 11 bases in between. The CDR3 loop spans 18 amino acids. The CDR3 region is CACDTAGTSSWDTRQMFF. CDR3 DNA sequence: TGTGCCTGTGACACCGCGGGGACAAGCTCCTGGGACACCCGACAGATGTTTTTC.

In its sample, this clone ranks as medium-sized. Other DNA sequences from this sample encode an identical CDR3 as well. The chain employs TRDV2 and TRDJ2, with 11 bases matching TRDD3. CDR1 and CDR2 (germline): GEAIGNYY, EKD. With 1 base clipped from V and 0 bases from J, the junction kept 9 bases outside the gene matches. The CDR3 contains 19 residues. This CDR3 is CACDTFPGGYPALTAQLFF. DNA of the CDR3: TGTGCCTGTGACACTTTTCCTGGGGGATACCCGGCTTTGACAGCACAACTCTTCTTT.

In regard to this clone: A far larger clone is one nucleotide away, so this likely arose from a read error. Other DNA sequences within the sample encode an identical CDR3. The rearrangement joins TRDV2 to TRDJ2, with 12 bases that match TRDD3. CDR1 GEAIGNYY and CDR2 EKD come from the germline V gene. This CDR3 region has 15 residues. V dropped 7 bases and J dropped 4; count of bases not matched to a gene: 6. CDR3 sequence: CACDVLGDTTAQLFF. DNA for the CDR3: TGTGCCTGCGACGTACTGGGGGATACGACAGCACAACTCTTCTTT.

By sample fraction, this clone is medium-sized. Other DNA sequences in this sample translate to the same CDR3. The chain couples TRDV2 to TRDJ3; 8 nucleotides align to TRDD3. Trimming at V came to 2 bases and at J to 2 bases, leaving 7 bases not matched to a gene. In germline, CDR1 is GEAIGNYY, CDR2 EKD. This CDR3 comprises 18 residues. DNA of the CDR3: TGTGCCTGTGACATTGTACTGGGGGCCGCCTGGGACACCCGACAGATGTTTTTC. This sequence encodes CACDIVLGAAWDTRQMFF.

The V gene is TRDV2, the J gene TRDJ3, with D hard to call. The germline V and J ends were trimmed by 0 bases and 0 bases, with 5 bases remaining between them. CDR1 and CDR2 (germline): GEAIGNYY, EKD. This CDR3 is 16 amino acids long. CDR3 sequence: CACDTRSSWDTRQMFF. The CDR3 coding sequence is TGTGCCTGTGACACCAGGAGCTCCTGGGACACCCGACAGATGTTTTTC.

Of note for this clone: A much larger clone differs by one base, so this may be a read error. The gene calls are TRDV2 and TRDJ3; the match to TRDD3 covers 7 bases. TCRdb does not report a J gene; here it was assigned by matching the DNA to germline references. This CDR3 is 21 amino acids long. V dropped 3 bases and J dropped 0; count of bases not matched to a gene: 16. Germline-derived CDR1 and CDR2 are GEAIGNYY and EKD. CDR3 nucleotide sequence: TGTGCCTGTGACCAGACGGCGTGCTGGGGGTTGAGCTCCTGGGACACCCGACAGATGTTTTTC. This encodes CACDQTACWGLSSWDTRQMFF.

As regards this clone: This may stem from a read error, because a much larger clone lies one nucleotide away. Other DNA sequences within the sample encode an identical CDR3. CDR3 in amino acids: CACDTGGYDSWDTRQMFF. Written as DNA, the CDR3 is TGTGCCTGTGACACCGGGGGATACGACTCATGGGACACCCGACAGATGTTTTTC. The genes are TRDV2 and TRDJ3; 10 nucleotides line up with TRDD3. Germline CDR1 reads GEAIGNYY; CDR2 reads EKD. The CDR3 spans 18 residues. V shed 0 bases, J shed 4 bases, and the junction held 5 bases outside the gene matches.

With respect to this clone: TCRdb lists the protein of a much larger clone for this DNA, which differs at residue 12, so this is likely a read error; the protein given here is translated from the DNA itself. The chain recombines TRDV2 with TRDJ3; TRDD3 matches at 11 bases. Germline CDR1 GEAIGNYY, CDR2 EKD. The CDR3 is 18 amino acids. CDR3 sequence (DNA): TGTGCCTGTGACGTACTGGGGGATAGCTCCTGGGGCACCCGACAGATGTTTTTC. Its protein is CACDVLGDSSWGTRQMFF.

This clone appeared a few times. The junction shows a germline mismatch at one end, possibly a read error. This sequence joins TRDV2 and TRDJ3; 10 bases map to TRDD3. This CDR3 has 18 residues. The germline V gene has CDR1 GEAIGNYY and CDR2 EKD. CDR3 region: CACDTGGYSTWGTRQMFF. The CDR3 DNA reads as TGTGCCTGTGACACTGGGGGATACAGCACCTGGGGCACCCGACAGATGTTTTTC.

Note on this clone: A far larger clone is only one base removed, so a read error is likely. This rearrangement joins TRDV2 to TRDJ3; 10 positions agree with TRDD3. TCRdb gives no J gene; it was assigned here by matching the DNA to germline. The CDR3 has 20 residues. J was trimmed by 0 bases and V by 5 bases; bases with no gene match: 12. CDR1 is GEAIGNYY, CDR2 EKD, per germline. CDR3 sequence (DNA): TGTGCCTGTGGCGGGGTACTGGGGGATCGGAGCTCCTGGGACACCCGACAGATGTTTTTC. Protein product: CACGGVLGDRSSWDTRQMFF.

This clone is termed medium-sized. The chain carries TRDV2 and TRDJ3, with D perhaps TRDD3 (5 bases). V was pared by 3 bases and J by 5 bases, with 10 bases between. This CDR3 is 15 amino acids long. Germline V lookup: CDR1 GEAIGNYY, CDR2 EKD. The CDR3 reads CACDSLLGDTRQMFF. CDR3 DNA sequence: TGTGCCTGTGACTCTTTACTGGGGGACACCCGACAGATGTTTTTC.

In the case of this clone: This may be a read error: a much more frequent sequence differs by one nucleotide. The sample contains more than one DNA sequence encoding this CDR3. The J gene is TRDJ2, the V gene TRDV2; the D gene is possibly TRDD3 (5 bases). This CDR3 spans 15 amino acids. Germline V gene data show CDR1 as GEAIGNYY and CDR2 as EKD. CDR3 sequence (DNA): TGCGCCTGTGACACCGGGGAAGCTTTGACAGCACAACTCTTCTTT. Translation gives CACDTGEALTAQLFF.

This clone has only a few counts. Different DNA sequences within this sample yield the same CDR3. The genes are TRDV2 and TRDJ3, with 8 bases fitting TRDD3. The CDR3 consists of 18 residues. The junction had 6 bases not matched to a gene; V was cut back by 3 bases and J by 0 bases. CDR1 and CDR2 (germline): GEAIGNYY, EKD. The CDR3 bases are TGTGCCTGTGACCTACTGGGGGGGAGCTCCTGGGACACCCGACAGATGTTTTTC. Its translation is CACDLLGGSSWDTRQMFF.

This clone is medium-sized (0.01 to 0.1%). Other nucleotide sequences in the sample specify the same CDR3. The genes are TRDV2 and TRDJ1; TRDD3 aligns across 10 bases. The V and J ends lost 3 bases and 0 bases, in that order; junction bases with no gene match: 6. This CDR3 has 16 residues. Germline CDR1 reads GEAIGNYY; CDR2 reads EKD. This chain's CDR3 is CACDARGIRNTDKLIF. The CDR3, as DNA: TGTGCCTGTGACGCTCGGGGGATACGGAACACCGATAAACTCATCTTT.

Of note for this clone: Its ends do not fully match the called genes, so a read error is possible. Other nucleotide sequences in the sample specify the same CDR3. The rearrangement links TRDV2 to TRDJ3; 7 bases agree with TRDD3. The germline V gene has CDR1 GEAIGNYY and CDR2 EKD. This CDR3 spans 18 amino acids. The CDR3 spells CACDTVWGNSWDTRQMFF. In DNA form, the CDR3 reads TGTGCCTGCGACACCGTATGGGGGAACTCCTGGGACACCCGACAGATGTTTTTC.

Comments on this clone: At one of its ends the junction is not consistent with the germline gene, which may arise from a read error. The chain carries TRDV2 and TRDJ3; 12 nucleotides align to TRDD3. The CDR3 loop spans 18 amino acids. Germline CDR1 is GEAIGNYY and CDR2 is EKD. Written as DNA, the CDR3 is TGTGCCCGTGACAAAAGTACTGGGGGATACTGGGGCACCCGACAGATGTTTTTC. Amino acid sequence: CARDKSTGGYWGTRQMFF.

For this clone: A much larger clone lies a single base off, so this may be a read error. The same CDR3 is also encoded by other DNA sequences in this sample. J is TRDJ3 and V is TRDV2; the match to TRDD3 covers 10 bases. Germline CDR1 and CDR2: GEAIGNYY and EKD. CDR3 length: 19 residues. The trim removed 2 bases at V and 0 bases at J, leaving 6 bases unmatched. Here the CDR3 DNA reads TGTGCCTGTGACAAACTGGGGGATTCGAGCTCCTGGGACACCCGACAGATGTTTTTC. It codes for CACDKLGDSSSWDTRQMFF.

About this clone itself: TCRdb pairs this DNA with a much larger clone's protein that differs at residue 7, likely a read error; the protein shown was translated from the DNA. The genes are TRDV2 and TRDJ2, with D unclear. Per germline, CDR1 GEAIGNYY and CDR2 EKD. The CDR3 is made up of 14 amino acids. The germline V and J ends were trimmed by 0 bases and 6 bases, with 10 bases remaining between them. The CDR3, as DNA: TGTGCCTGTGACACCTGGAGGAACGCAGCACAACTCTTCTTT. It translates to CACDTWRNAAQLFF.

This clone was seen more than once but under ten times. TCRdb's entry gives the protein of a much larger clone, which mismatches this DNA's translation at residue 3, likely from a read error; the protein reported here is translated from the DNA. The rearrangement joins TRDV2 to TRDJ3; 7 bases are shared with TRDD3. The CDR3 has 18 residues. Per germline, CDR1 GEAIGNYY and CDR2 EKD. The CDR3 protein is CARDSLLGSSWDTRQMFF. The DNA of the CDR3 is TGTGCCCGTGACTCATTACTGGGGAGCTCCTGGGACACCCGACAGATGTTTTTC.

Concerning this clone itself: A read error is the likely source, as a far larger clone sits one nucleotide away. Other nucleotide sequences in the sample specify the same CDR3. The chain carries TRDV2 and TRDJ3, with 9 bases matching TRDD3. The CDR3 contains 17 residues. Germline CDR1 and CDR2: GEAIGNYY and EKD. The CDR3, as DNA: TGTGCCTGTGACTACTGGGGGAGCTCCTGGGACACCCGGCAGATGTTTTTC. Translation gives CACDYWGSSWDTRQMFF.

As for this clone: At one of its ends the junction is not consistent with the germline gene, which may arise from a read error. The V gene is TRDV2, the J gene TRDJ3; 12 positions match TRDD3. The J gene, not given by TCRdb, was assigned here from a germline match of the nucleotide sequence. CDR3 size: 21 residues. CDR1 is GEAIGNYY and CDR2 is EKD in the germline V gene. The CDR3 DNA is TGTGCCTGTGACACCGTCTGGGGGATACGGGGAAGCTCCTGGGACGCCCGACAGATGTTTTTC. Residues: CACDTVWGIRGSSWDARQMFF.

This clone is categorized as medium-sized. This chain connects TRDV2 to TRDJ3, with 9 nucleotides matching TRDD3. Germline loops: CDR1 GEAIGNYY, CDR2 EKD. After removal of 0 bases from V and 0 bases from J, the junction contained 5 bases not matched to a gene. This CDR3 has 19 residues. CDR3 DNA: TGTGCCTGTGACACCTGGGGGATAATTAGCTCCTGGGACACCCGACAGATGTTTTTC. It specifies CACDTWGIISSWDTRQMFF.

This clone came up a few times. A much more abundant neighbour one base away suggests this may be a read error. This chain's CDR3 is CACDILGDTSWGTRQMFF. CDR3 coding DNA: TGTGCCTGTGACATACTGGGGGATACCTCCTGGGGCACCCGACAGATGTTTTTC. The gene calls are TRDV2 and TRDJ3, with 12 positions matching TRDD3. Germline assignment: CDR1 GEAIGNYY and CDR2 EKD. The CDR3 has 18 amino acids.

This clone is labeled medium-sized. The chain combines TRDV2 with TRDJ3, with TRDD3 identical over 8 bases. With 3 bases clipped from V and 0 bases from J, the junction kept 6 bases outside the gene matches. Germline V gene sequence: CDR1 GEAIGNYY, CDR2 EKD. The CDR3 runs 18 residues. The CDR3 DNA reads TGTGCCTGTGACCCACTGGGGGTGAGCTCCTGGGACACCCGACAGATGTTTTTC. Its protein is CACDPLGVSSWDTRQMFF.

This clone rates as medium-sized. This chain links TRDV2 with TRDJ3, with 9 bases matching TRDD3. Per germline, CDR1 GEAIGNYY and CDR2 EKD. The length of the CDR3 is 19 residues. Trimming cost V 3 bases and J 0 bases; bases outside gene matches: 8. The CDR3 DNA follows: TGTGCCTGTGACCTGACTGGGGGAGAGAGCTCCTGGGACACCCGACAGATGTTTTTC. It yields the protein CACDLTGGESSWDTRQMFF.

This clone turned up a few times. Just one base apart from a much larger clone, this may be a read error. In the same sample, other DNA sequences code for this CDR3. The gene calls are TRDV2 and TRDJ3, with 8 positions matching TRDD3. Germline loops: CDR1 GEAIGNYY, CDR2 EKD. This CDR3 spans 19 amino acids. In nucleotides, the CDR3 is TGTGCCTGTGACACCGTACTGGGGGTTAGCTCCTGGGACACCCGGCAGATGTTTTTC. Translated, it gives CACDTVLGVSSWDTRQMFF.

Remarks on this clone: A read error likely explains why the TCRdb protein, taken from a much larger clone, differs from this DNA's translation at residue 15; the protein shown is translated from the DNA. V usage is TRDV2 and J usage is TRDJ1; 13 bases map to TRDD3. The CDR3 length is 17 residues. Germline V gives CDR1 GEAIGNYY, CDR2 EKD. The DNA for the CDR3 is TGTGCCTGTGACTCATTACTGGGGGATACGTACACCGATAAACCCATCTTT. Protein: CACDSLLGDTYTDKPIF.

A word on this clone: The sample holds other DNA sequences that translate to the same CDR3. The rearrangement uses TRDV2 and TRDJ3; D unresolved. Trimming left V 0 bases short and J 0 bases short, with 5 bases between. The CDR3 has 16 amino acids. The germline CDR1 and CDR2 sequences are GEAIGNYY and EKD. CDR3 coding DNA: TGTGCCTGTGACACCCTAAACTCCTGGGACACCCGACAGATGTTTTTC. Amino acids: CACDTLNSWDTRQMFF.